This T cell receptor beta chain emerged from a study of cytomegalovirus exposure and HLA in healthy donors. Study-wide findings and caveats: Specificity of a few CMV-associated chains for CMV antigens was verified in vitro. Across donors, sequencing depth was assumed by presence/absence analyses to be roughly uniform. A later analysis found TCR association rates differed by HLA locus, highest for DRB1 and lowest for HLA-C. In a later analysis, common viral pathogens appeared linked to several of the most significant clusters.

A note on this clone: The antigen is unknown.

The CDR3 runs 15 residues. With 5 bases clipped from V and 1 base from J, the junction kept 5 bases outside the gene matches. Germline lookup yields CDR1 SEHNR and CDR2 FQNEAQ (reference sequence). Primers included in the PCR were 60 Vbeta and 13 Jbeta primers. Method: immunoSEQ multiplex PCR; TCRdb's copy keeps in-frame clones and lacks some. The repertoire consists of about 190,000 clones, with 70% to 75% occurring once and the leading ten covering 4.5% to 5.5%. The chain links TRBV7-9 to TRBJ2-3, with 8 bases aligning to TRBD2. The specimen sequenced was PBMCs. This sequence was found in a man aged 25-40 years in good health and CMV-seropositive. The CDR3 nucleotides read TGTGCCAGCAGCCACGAGACTAGCGGCACAGATACGCAGTATTTT. Its translation is CASSHETSGTDTQYF.